The sequence of this TCR beta chain was determined in a study of T cell responses to AZD1222 COVID-19 vaccine. Researchers grouped second doses given at about 4 or about 12 weeks into one pool. Measured with immunoSEQ multiplex PCR; TCRdb has only the in-frame clones, and not every one. The sample records roughly 100,000 clones, 85% to 90% being singletons. Comments on this clone: Its antigen is unknown.

Overall study results and limits: AZD1222 recipients seropositive at baseline numbered only five or six. Repertoire sampling occurred only after the peak T cell response.

This sequence was found in an adult who received the AZD1222 COVID-19 vaccine. Sequenced material: peripheral blood, taken 28 days after the second AZD1222 dose.

The CDR3 DNA follows: TGTGCCAGCAGTTACTCCTCCGGGACAGGGGTCTACGAGCAGTACTTC. This encodes CASSYSSGTGVYEQYF. The chain has TRBV6-5 and TRBJ2-7; the match to TRBD1 covers 10 bases. V was clipped by 0 bases and J by 3 bases; unmatched bases: 5. The length of the CDR3 is 16 residues. Germline assignment: CDR1 MNHEY and CDR2 SVGAGI.